The rows below give T cell receptor beta chains drawn from one sample of a study of T cells after yellow fever vaccination. TCRdb reprocessed the 5' RACE reads with MiXCR, giving one entry per CDR3 protein. The data contain about 360,000 distinct CDR3 sequences, roughly 6.2% of them singletons. The starting material was PBMCs, obtained 5 days after the yellow fever booster vaccination. These receptor sequences come from a man aged 25-40 years who received the YFV17D yellow fever vaccine. CDR3s include the opening cysteine and the closing phenylalanine or tryptophan. D genes are given only for firm matches. Part of the rows lack a size; the others show once, few, many or a class for expanded clones.

D gene	V gene	clone size	J gene	CDR3 protein	CDR3 DNA
TRBD1	TRBV24-1	few	TRBJ2-2	CATSDATGGYTGELFF	TGTGCCACCAGTGATGCGACAGGGGGCTACACCGGGGAGCTGTTTTTT
NA	TRBV20-1	many	TRBJ2-5	CSAATNPQETQYF	TGCAGTGCTGCGACTAACCCCCAAGAGACCCAGTACTTC
NA	TRBV7-8	few	TRBJ2-1	CASSLSRSAAYNEQFF	TGTGCCAGCAGCTTATCCCGCAGCGCGGCATACAATGAGCAGTTCTTC
NA	TRBV12-3/TRBV12-4	NA	TRBJ2-5	CASSDLVGYQETQYF	TGTGCCAGCAGTGATCTCGTGGGATACCAAGAGACCCAGTACTTC
NA	TRBV29-1	NA	TRBJ2-5	CSVERKGLLETQYF	TGCAGCGTTGAAAGGAAGGGATTATTAGAGACCCAGTACTTC
NA	TRBV12-3/TRBV12-4	many	TRBJ2-7	CASAEDGSSYEQYF	TGTGCCAGCGCGGAGGACGGGAGCTCCTACGAGCAGTACTTC
TRBD1	TRBV14	many	TRBJ2-5	CASSNRGGRQETQYF	TGTGCCAGCAGCAACAGGGGTGGACGTCAAGAGACCCAGTACTTC
TRBD2	TRBV12-3/TRBV12-4	many	TRBJ2-1	CASRRTGGEYNEQFF	TGTGCCAGCCGCCGTACGGGAGGCGAATACAATGAGCAGTTCTTC
NA	TRBV18	NA	TRBJ2-2	CASSPGKPSNTGELFF	TGTGCCAGCTCACCAGGCAAGCCATCGAACACCGGGGAGCTGTTTTTT
TRBD1	TRBV5-5	NA	TRBJ1-2	CASSWTGAGGYTF	TGTGCCAGCAGCTGGACAGGGGCGGGAGGCTACACCTTC
TRBD1	TRBV7-9	few	TRBJ1-3	CASSSPTGERAGNTIYF	TGTGCCAGCAGTTCACCGACAGGGGAAAGAGCCGGAAACACCATATATTTT
TRBD2	TRBV27	NA	TRBJ2-1	CASSFRGLDLWGEQFF	TGTGCCAGCAGTTTTAGGGGACTAGACCTCTGGGGTGAGCAGTTCTTC
NA	TRBV7-2	few	TRBJ2-3	CASSLGGTGPLTDTQYF	TGTGCCAGCAGCTTAGGAGGGACTGGCCCTTTAACAGATACGCAGTATTTT
NA	TRBV6-2/TRBV6-3	many	TRBJ2-1	CASIRDYTGEQFF	TGTGCCAGCATACGCGACTATACCGGTGAGCAGTTCTTC
NA	TRBV7-2	NA	TRBJ2-7	CATTPDDYEQYF	TGTGCCACGACCCCCGACGACTACGAGCAGTACTTC
NA	TRBV14	few	TRBJ2-4	CASSQELRGAGSIQYF	TGTGCCAGCAGCCAAGAACTTCGCGGAGCAGGGAGCATTCAGTACTTC
NA	TRBV20-1	many	TRBJ1-2	CSASSDRDYGYTF	TGCAGTGCTAGCTCGGACAGAGACTATGGCTACACCTTC
NA	TRBV5-5	many	TRBJ2-3	CASSLVGRPDTQYF	TGTGCCAGCAGCTTGGTAGGTCGCCCAGATACGCAGTATTTT
NA	TRBV7-9	many	TRBJ2-1	CASSLRGRVNNEQFF	TGTGCCAGCAGCTTAAGGGGAAGAGTGAACAATGAGCAGTTCTTC
TRBD1	TRBV3-1	NA	TRBJ2-1	CASSQAVLDRGQWEQFF	TGTGCCAGCAGCCAAGCGGTTCTGGACAGGGGGCAATGGGAGCAGTTCTTC
TRBD2	TRBV6-5	many	TRBJ2-1	CASSYGTSLFF	TGTGCCAGCAGTTACGGGACTAGTCTGTTCTTC
NA	TRBV5-1	NA	TRBJ2-2	CASRDSNTGELFF	TGCGCCAGCCGGGACTCAAACACCGGGGAGCTGTTTTTT
NA	TRBV29-1	many	TRBJ2-6	CSVVWGSGANVLTF	TGCAGCGTTGTATGGGGGTCTGGGGCCAACGTCCTGACTTTC
TRBD1	TRBV5-1	many	TRBJ1-1	CASSLAFWQGSGGPEAFF	TGCGCCAGCAGCTTGGCGTTTTGGCAGGGTTCAGGGGGCCCAGAAGCTTTCTTT
TRBD1	TRBV29-1	many	TRBJ1-1	CSGGGGEYAEAFF	TGCAGCGGGGGAGGGGGCGAGTACGCTGAAGCTTTCTTT
NA	TRBV6-1	many	TRBJ2-2	CASMEANTGELFF	TGTGCCAGCATGGAGGCGAACACCGGGGAGCTGTTTTTT
NA	TRBV6-2/TRBV6-3	many	TRBJ2-2	CASSDPGHPPGELFF	TGTGCCAGCAGTGACCCGGGACACCCGCCCGGGGAGCTGTTTTTT